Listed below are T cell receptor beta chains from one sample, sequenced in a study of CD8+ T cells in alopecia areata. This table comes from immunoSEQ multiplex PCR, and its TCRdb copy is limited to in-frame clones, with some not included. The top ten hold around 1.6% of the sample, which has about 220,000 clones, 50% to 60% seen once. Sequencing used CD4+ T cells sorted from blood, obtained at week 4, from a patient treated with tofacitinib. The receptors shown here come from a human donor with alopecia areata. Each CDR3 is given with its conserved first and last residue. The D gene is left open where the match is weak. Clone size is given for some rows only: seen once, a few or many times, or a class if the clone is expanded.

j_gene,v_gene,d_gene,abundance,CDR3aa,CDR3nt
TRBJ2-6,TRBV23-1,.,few,CASSQSYEGTGANVLTF,TGCGCCAGCAGTCAATCGTATGAGGGGACTGGGGCCAACGTCCTGACTTTC
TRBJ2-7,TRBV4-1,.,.,CASIRALEQYF,TGCGCCAGCATTAGAGCGCTCGAGCAGTACTTC
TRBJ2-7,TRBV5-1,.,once,CASRGVTYEQYF,TGCGCCAGCAGGGGGGTTACCTACGAGCAGTACTTC
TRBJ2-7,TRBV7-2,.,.,CASSPSVYEQYF,TGTGCCAGCAGCCCCTCAGTCTACGAGCAGTACTTC
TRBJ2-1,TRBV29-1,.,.,CSVGQGLASYNEQFF,TGCAGCGTTGGGCAGGGGCTAGCCTCCTACAATGAGCAGTTCTTC
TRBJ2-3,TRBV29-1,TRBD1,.,CSVEGDRRDTQYF,TGCAGCGTTGAGGGGGACAGGAGAGATACGCAGTATTTT
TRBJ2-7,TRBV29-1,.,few,CSVWGTGYEQYF,TGCAGCGTTTGGGGAACAGGGTACGAGCAGTACTTC
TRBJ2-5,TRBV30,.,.,CAWSGGRQETQYF,TGTGCCTGGAGTGGAGGCAGGCAAGAGACCCAGTACTTC
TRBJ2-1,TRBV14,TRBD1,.,CASSLDRGQAEQFF,TGTGCCAGCAGCCTTGACAGGGGGCAGGCTGAGCAGTTCTTC
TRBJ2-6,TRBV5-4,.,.,CASSPGGSGANVLTF,TGTGCCAGCAGCCCCGGGGGCTCTGGGGCCAACGTCCTGACTTTC
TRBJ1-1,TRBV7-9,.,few,CASSLARGNTEAFF,TGTGCCAGCAGCTTAGCAAGGGGGAACACTGAAGCTTTCTTT
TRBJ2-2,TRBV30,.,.,CAWSVDGPGELFF,TGTGCCTGGAGTGTTGATGGTCCCGGGGAGCTGTTTTTT
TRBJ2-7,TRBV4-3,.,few,CASSQEVSGIEQYF,TGCGCCAGCAGCCAAGAAGTGTCGGGGATCGAGCAGTACTTC
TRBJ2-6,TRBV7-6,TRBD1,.,CASSARQGVNVLTF,TGTGCCAGCAGCGCCCGACAGGGTGTCAACGTCCTGACTTTC
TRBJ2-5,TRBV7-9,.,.,CASSFSVAGAETQYF,TGTGCCAGCAGCTTCTCCGTGGCGGGGGCGGAGACCCAGTACTTC
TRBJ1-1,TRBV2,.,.,CASRDSPPAGTEAFF,TGTGCCAGCAGGGACAGCCCTCCCGCGGGCACTGAAGCTTTCTTT
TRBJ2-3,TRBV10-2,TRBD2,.,CASSERRLAGGVDTQYF,TGCGCCAGCAGTGAGCGACGGCTAGCGGGGGGCGTAGATACGCAGTATTTT
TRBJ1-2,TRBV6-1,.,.,CASSEELGTYGYTF,TGTGCCAGCAGTGAAGAGTTAGGCACCTATGGCTACACCTTC
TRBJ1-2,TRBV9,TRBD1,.,CASTGQGTSNYGYTF,TGTGCCAGCACCGGACAGGGGACTTCTAACTATGGCTACACCTTC
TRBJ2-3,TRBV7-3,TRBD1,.,CASSRTGSGTDTQYF,TGTGCCAGCAGCCGGACAGGGTCGGGGACAGATACGCAGTATTTT